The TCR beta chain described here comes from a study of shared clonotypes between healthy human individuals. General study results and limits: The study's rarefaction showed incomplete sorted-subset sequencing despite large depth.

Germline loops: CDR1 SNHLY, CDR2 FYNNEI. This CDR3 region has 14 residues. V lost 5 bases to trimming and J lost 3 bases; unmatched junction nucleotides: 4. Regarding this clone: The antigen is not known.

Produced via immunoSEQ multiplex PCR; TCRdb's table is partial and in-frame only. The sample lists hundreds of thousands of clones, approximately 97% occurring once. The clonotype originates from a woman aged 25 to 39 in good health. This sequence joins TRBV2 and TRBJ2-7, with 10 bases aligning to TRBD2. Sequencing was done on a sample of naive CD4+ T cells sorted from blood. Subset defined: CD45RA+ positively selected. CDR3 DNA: TGTGCCAGCAGTAGCGGGAGGGCAAACTACGAGCAGTACTTC. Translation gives CASSSGRANYEQYF. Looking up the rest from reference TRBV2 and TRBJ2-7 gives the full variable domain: EPEVTQTPSHQVTQMGQEVILRCVPISNHLYFYWYRQILGQKVEFLVSFYNNEISEKSEIFDDQFSVERPDGSNFTLKIRSTKLEDSAMYFCASSSGRANYEQYFGPGTRLTVT.